The 22 T cell receptor beta chains below all came from one sample that was sequenced in a study of CD8 T cells in Susac syndrome. A quantity of about 0.5 to 1 ug RNA underwent reverse transcription using random hexamers. Using its own MiXCR run on the immunoSEQ multiplex PCR reads, TCRdb lists one record per CDR3 protein. The repertoire holds under 200,000 distinct CDR3 sequences, with 90% to 95% as singletons. The specimen was CD4+ T cells from PBMCs. All receptors derive from a human donor with Susac syndrome.

V is TRBV7-9 and J is TRBJ2-7; 10 nucleotides agree with TRBD2. Germline V lookup: CDR1 SEHNR, CDR2 FQNEAQ (reference sequence). V lost 5 bases and J lost 4; bases outside the gene matches: 5. The CDR3 is made up of 14 amino acids. The CDR3 bases are TGTGCCAGCAGCCCCCGGACTAGCGGATACGAGCAGTACTTC. This codes for CASSPRTSGYEQYF.

V and J are TRBV7-2 and TRBJ2-5; D is tentatively TRBD1 or TRBD2 (6 bases each). The CDR3 is made up of 18 amino acids. Trimming left V 0 bases short and J 4 bases short, with 21 bases between. Germline V gene sequence: CDR1 SGHTA, CDR2 FQGNSA. The CDR3 coding sequence is TGTGCCAGCAGCTTAGCGCTGGCCGGGGGCGGCGAGGGAGAGACCCAGTACTTC. Translating it yields CASSLALAGGGEGETQYF.

The V and J genes are TRBV5-4 and TRBJ2-1; TRBD2 matches 13 bases. The CDR3 runs to 23 residues. V trimming: 2 bases; J trimming: 0 bases; junction bases outside the gene matches: 20. The germline gives CDR1 SGHNT, CDR2 YYREEE (reference sequence). The CDR3 spells CASSLRRGLGLAGSVSSYNEQFF. CDR3 in DNA: TGTGCCAGCAGCTTAAGACGGGGCCTGGGACTAGCGGGGTCGGTAAGCTCCTACAATGAGCAGTTCTTC.

The J gene is TRBJ2-7, the V gene TRBV5-1; 8 bases match TRBD1. CDR3 size: 14 residues. Unmatched junction bases numbered 7, after V lost 5 bases and J lost 3 bases. Germline assignment: CDR1 SGHRS and CDR2 YFSETQ. The CDR3 region is CASRGTGGFYEQYF. The DNA for the CDR3 is TGCGCCAGCAGAGGAACAGGGGGATTCTACGAGCAGTACTTC.

This sequence joins TRBV10-3 and TRBJ2-1; D is tentatively TRBD1 or TRBD2 (5 bases each). This CDR3 has 13 residues. The V and J ends lost 2 bases and 9 bases respectively, with 11 bases between them. From germline, CDR1 is ENHRY and CDR2 SYGVKD. This chain's CDR3 is CAISEGRDREQFF. The CDR3 DNA is TGTGCCATCAGTGAGGGCAGGGACCGTGAGCAGTTCTTC.

The chain carries TRBV2 and TRBJ2-7; no clear D. Germline CDR1 SNHLY, CDR2 FYNNEI. CDR3 length: 11 amino acids. Trimming stripped 1 base from V and 6 bases from J, with 4 bases between. The CDR3 bases are TGTGCCAGCAGTGAAGTAGGCGAGCAGTACTTC. Translation: CASSEVGEQYF.

The chain carries TRBV6-5 and TRBJ1-2; TRBD1 is a possible D gene (5 bases). From germline, CDR1 is MNHEY and CDR2 SVGAGI. Trimming took off 1 base at V and 6 bases at J, with 27 bases between the two ends. CDR3 size: 19 residues. The CDR3 protein is CASSYYFEGGTGRADGYTF. The CDR3 coding sequence is TGTGCCAGCAGTTACTACTTCGAAGGTGGGACGGGCAGGGCAGATGGCTACACCTTC.

The V gene is TRBV5-1, the J gene TRBJ2-5; TRBD2 matches 12 bases. Germline loops: CDR1 SGHRS, CDR2 YFSETQ. This CDR3 has 17 amino acids. The V segment lost 3 bases and the J segment 3 bases; nucleotides outside the gene matches: 9. CDR3 loop: CASSSTHRTSGEETQYF. The DNA for the CDR3 is TGCGCCAGCAGCTCCACCCACCGGACTAGCGGGGAAGAGACCCAGTACTTC.

CDR3 sequence (DNA): TGTGCCAGCAGTCCAGGGACAGTTGGCTACACCTTC. Encoded protein: CASSPGTVGYTF. The rearrangement uses TRBV12-3 or TRBV12-4 and TRBJ1-2; 7 bases align to TRBD1. The J segment lost 7 bases and the V segment lost 5 bases, leaving 4 bases of the junction unmatched. The CDR3 totals 12 residues.

This chain uses TRBV7-3 with TRBJ2-5; 7 bases agree with TRBD1. This CDR3 has 15 residues. The J segment lost 2 bases and the V segment lost 1 base, leaving 4 bases of the junction unmatched. The germline CDR1 and CDR2 sequences are SGHTA and FQGTGA. The CDR3 region is CASSLIGGQQETQYF. The DNA for the CDR3 is TGTGCCAGCAGCTTAATTGGGGGACAGCAAGAGACCCAGTACTTC. Together with reference TRBV7-3 and TRBJ2-5, the CDR3 gives the full variable domain: GAGVSQTPSNKVTEKGKYVELRCDPISGHTALYWYRQSLGQGPEFLIYFQGTGAADDSGLPNDRFFAVRPEGSVSTLKIQRTERGDSAVYLCASSLIGGQQETQYFGPGTRLLVL.

CDR3 bases: TGTGCCAGCAGCGCAGCTTTAGCGGGGGCCCTCAATGAGCAGTTCTTC. As protein: CASSAALAGALNEQFF. The chain combines TRBV7-2 with TRBJ2-1; 9 nucleotides agree with TRBD2. Germline values: CDR1 SGHTA, CDR2 FQGNSA. V lost 5 bases and J lost 6; bases outside the gene matches: 11. The CDR3 runs to 16 residues.

The rearrangement links TRBV2 to TRBJ2-1; D remains ambiguous. This CDR3 contains 15 residues. From germline, CDR1 is SNHLY and CDR2 FYNNEI. V lost 3 bases and J lost 0, with 9 bases in between. In DNA form, the CDR3 reads TGTGCCAGCAGTGACGACACTTCCTCCTACAATGAGCAGTTCTTC. Encoded protein: CASSDDTSSYNEQFF.

The rearrangement joins TRBV3-1 to TRBJ1-1; D is undetermined. V was pared by 2 bases and J by 11 bases, with 9 bases between. The germline gives CDR1 LGHDT, CDR2 YNNKEL (reference sequence). This CDR3 comprises 11 residues. Written as DNA, the CDR3 is TGTGCCAGCAGCCAAAAAAGCCGGGCTTTCTTT. This gives the protein CASSQKSRAFF.

The chain recombines TRBV9 with TRBJ2-7; TRBD2 matches 14 bases. This CDR3 spans 16 amino acids. V dropped 0 bases and J dropped 7; count of bases not matched to a gene: 6. The V gene's germline CDR1 is SGDLS and CDR2 YYNGEE. CDR3: CASSVAPGLAGDEQYF. The DNA for the CDR3 is TGTGCCAGCAGCGTAGCCCCGGGACTAGCGGGGGATGAGCAGTACTTC.

The rearrangement uses TRBV5-1 and TRBJ2-2, with 7 positions matching TRBD1. Trimming removed 4 bases from V and 4 bases from J; junction bases left unmatched: 16. The germline V gene encodes CDR1 SGHRS and CDR2 YFSETQ. CDR3 length: 18 residues. For the CDR3, the DNA is TGCGCCAGCAGCCCACTCCCCACGGGACAGAGCATCACCGGGGAGCTGTTTTTT. This encodes CASSPLPTGQSITGELFF.

The rearrangement links TRBV19 to TRBJ1-2, with D maybe TRBD1 (5 bases). This CDR3 has 12 amino acids. Germline V gene lookup returns CDR1 LNHDA and CDR2 SQIVND (reference sequence). V dropped 4 bases and J dropped 8 bases, with 11 bases sitting between them. Here the CDR3 reads CASSRDRYGYTF. DNA of the CDR3: TGTGCCAGTAGTAGGGACCGCTACGGCTACACCTTC.

The genes are TRBV9 and TRBJ2-5, with 7 bases lining up with TRBD1. CDR3 size: 14 residues. The germline gives CDR1 SGDLS, CDR2 YYNGEE. The junction had 8 bases not matched to a gene; V was cut back by 0 bases and J by 9 bases. The CDR3 DNA reads TGTGCCAGCAGCGTAGCCTTACAGGGGTCGGCCCAGTACTTC. It yields the protein CASSVALQGSAQYF. Together with reference TRBV9 and TRBJ2-5, the CDR3 gives the full variable domain: DSGVTQTPKHLITATGQRVTLRCSPRSGDLSVYWYQQSLDQGLQFLIQYYNGEERAKGNILERFSAQQFPDLHSELNLSSLELGDSALYFCASSVALQGSAQYFGPGTRLLVL.

The CDR3 is CSVGGFGQPQHF. The CDR3 coding sequence is TGCAGCGTTGGGGGTTTCGGGCAGCCCCAGCATTTT. The rearrangement joins TRBV29-1 to TRBJ1-5; D is ambiguous. Germline CDR1 and CDR2: SQVTM and ANQGSEA. The CDR3 is made up of 12 amino acids. V was cut by 4 bases and J by 7 bases, with 11 bases left in between.

This clonotype was seen once. CDR3 nucleotide sequence: TGTGCCAGCAGTTTGCGGTGGGCTTCCTACGAGCAGTACTTC. It is translated as CASSLRWASYEQYF. This rearrangement joins TRBV27 to TRBJ2-7; D unresolved. Germline V gene sequence: CDR1 MNHEY, CDR2 SMNVEV (reference sequence). V was pared by 3 bases and J by 1 base, with 10 bases between. This CDR3 comprises 14 residues.

This chain links TRBV9 with TRBJ2-1, with TRBD2 identical over 7 bases. V lost 4 bases to trimming and J lost 3 bases; unmatched junction nucleotides: 13. CDR3 length equals 17 residues. Germline CDR1 SGDLS, CDR2 YYNGEE. The DNA for the CDR3 is TGTGCCAGCAGCCCCTCCGGCACGGGGAGGGTCTACAATGAGCAGTTCTTC. As protein: CASSPSGTGRVYNEQFF. The whole variable domain, remainder taken from reference TRBV9 and TRBJ2-1, is DSGVTQTPKHLITATGQRVTLRCSPRSGDLSVYWYQQSLDQGLQFLIQYYNGEERAKGNILERFSAQQFPDLHSELNLSSLELGDSALYFCASSPSGTGRVYNEQFFGPGTRLTVL.

The chain couples TRBV20-1 to TRBJ2-3; 9 positions match TRBD1. The CDR3 has 15 residues. V shed 3 bases and J 3 bases; nucleotides not matched to a gene: 7. Germline V gene lookup returns CDR1 DFQATT and CDR2 SNEGSKA (reference sequence). The CDR3 region has the DNA TGCAGTGCTAGGCCGGGGACAGGGAAGACAGATACGCAGTATTTT. Protein: CSARPGTGKTDTQYF.

This clonotype was seen a handful of times. The gene calls are TRBV6-5 and TRBJ2-7; TRBD1 matches 11 bases. With 6 bases clipped from V and 3 bases from J, the junction kept 4 bases outside the gene matches. The CDR3 has 14 amino acids. Germline V lookup: CDR1 MNHEY, CDR2 SVGAGI. CDR3 region: CASSGTGGGYEQYF. CDR3 DNA sequence: TGTGCCAGCAGCGGGACAGGGGGAGGCTACGAGCAGTACTTC.